This TCR beta chain is drawn from a study of T cell responses to AZD1222 COVID-19 vaccine. Points from the study as a whole: Seropositive status at baseline applied to only 6 or 7 AZD1222 recipients.

Trimming took off 9 bases at V and 12 bases at J, with 21 bases between the two ends. This CDR3 region has 13 residues. Germline loops: CDR1 SGHAT, CDR2 FQNNGV. In regard to this clone: Its antigen is as yet unknown.

This table comes from immunoSEQ multiplex PCR, and its TCRdb copy is limited to in-frame clones, with some not included. The sample carries some 170,000 clones, about nine tenths recorded once. The chain couples TRBV11-2 to TRBJ2-1; a weak D match, TRBD1 (5 bases). This receptor was taken from an adult who received the MenACWY meningococcal vaccine as a control. The specimen comprised peripheral blood, sampled 28 days after the second dose of the MenACWY control vaccine. CDR3 amino acids: CASRGLRSIGQFF. CDR3 DNA: TGTGCCAGTAGGGGCCTACGCAGTATAGGGCAGTTCTTC.